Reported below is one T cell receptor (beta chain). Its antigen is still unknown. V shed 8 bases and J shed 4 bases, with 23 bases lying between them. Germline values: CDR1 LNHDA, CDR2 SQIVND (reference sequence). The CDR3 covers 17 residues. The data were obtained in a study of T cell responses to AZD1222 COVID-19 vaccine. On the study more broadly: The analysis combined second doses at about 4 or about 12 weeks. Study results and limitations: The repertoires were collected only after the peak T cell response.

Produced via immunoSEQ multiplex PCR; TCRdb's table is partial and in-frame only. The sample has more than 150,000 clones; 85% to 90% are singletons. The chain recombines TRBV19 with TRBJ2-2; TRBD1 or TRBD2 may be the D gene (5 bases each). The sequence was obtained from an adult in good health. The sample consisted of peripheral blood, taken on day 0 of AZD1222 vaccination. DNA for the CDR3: TGTGCCAGTCGCGAGGGGCTAGGTCTCTCGGGCACCGGGGAGCTGTTTTTT. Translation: CASREGLGLSGTGELFF.